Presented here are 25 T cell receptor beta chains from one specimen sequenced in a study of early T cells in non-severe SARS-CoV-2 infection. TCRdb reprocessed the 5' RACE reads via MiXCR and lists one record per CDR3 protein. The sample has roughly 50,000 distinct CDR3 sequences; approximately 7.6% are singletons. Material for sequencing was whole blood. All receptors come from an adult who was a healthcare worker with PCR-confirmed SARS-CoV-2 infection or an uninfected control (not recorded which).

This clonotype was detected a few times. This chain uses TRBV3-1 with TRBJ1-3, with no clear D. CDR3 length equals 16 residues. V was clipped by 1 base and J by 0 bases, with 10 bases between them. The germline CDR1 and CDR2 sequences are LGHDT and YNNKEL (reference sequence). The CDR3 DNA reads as TGTGCCAGCAGCCAAGTTTATAGCCTCTCTGGAAACACCATATATTTT. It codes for CASSQVYSLSGNTIYF.

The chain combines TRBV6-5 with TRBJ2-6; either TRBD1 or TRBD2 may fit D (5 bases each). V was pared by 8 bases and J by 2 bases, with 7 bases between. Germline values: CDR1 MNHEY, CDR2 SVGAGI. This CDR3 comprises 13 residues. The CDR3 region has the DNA TGTGCCAGCTGGGGGACTGGGGCCAACGTCCTGACTTTC. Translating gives CASWGTGANVLTF.

This CDR3 reads CASSKASTGGGPREQYF. The CDR3 nucleotides are TGTGCCAGCAGCAAAGCGAGTACGGGCGGGGGGCCCAGGGAGCAGTACTTC. The rearrangement uses TRBV21-1 and TRBJ2-7; the table names TRBD2, a call not compared with the DNA. TRBV21-1 is a pseudogene locus. The CDR3 sequence is 17 residues long.

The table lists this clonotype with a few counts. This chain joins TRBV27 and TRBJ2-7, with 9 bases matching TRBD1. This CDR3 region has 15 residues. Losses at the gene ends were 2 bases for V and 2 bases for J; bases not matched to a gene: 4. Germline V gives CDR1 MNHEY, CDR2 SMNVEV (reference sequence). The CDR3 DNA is TGTGCCAGCAGTTTAGGGGGGACAGGGACCTACGAGCAGTACTTC. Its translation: CASSLGGTGTYEQYF.

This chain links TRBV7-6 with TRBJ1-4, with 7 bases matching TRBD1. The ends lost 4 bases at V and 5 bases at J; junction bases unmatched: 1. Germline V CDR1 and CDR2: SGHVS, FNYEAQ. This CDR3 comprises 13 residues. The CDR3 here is CASSSGQNEKLFF. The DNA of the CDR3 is TGTGCCAGCAGCTCGGGACAGAATGAAAAACTGTTTTTT.

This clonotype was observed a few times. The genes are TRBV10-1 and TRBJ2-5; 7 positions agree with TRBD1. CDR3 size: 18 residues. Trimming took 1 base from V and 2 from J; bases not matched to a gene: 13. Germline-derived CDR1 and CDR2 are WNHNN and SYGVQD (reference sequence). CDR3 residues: CASSELSTGQRGQETQYF. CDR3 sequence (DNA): TGCGCCAGCAGTGAGTTGTCCACGGGACAGAGAGGGCAAGAGACCCAGTACTTC.

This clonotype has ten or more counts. CDR3 sequence: CASSLGSWLRQRTEQYF. The CDR3 DNA follows: TGTGCCAGCAGTTTAGGATCGTGGCTGCGGCAGCGGACCGAGCAGTACTTC. This chain links TRBV12-3 or TRBV12-4 with TRBJ2-7; perhaps TRBD2 as D (5 bases). The CDR3 covers 17 residues. V dropped 1 base and J dropped 6 bases, with 22 bases sitting between them.

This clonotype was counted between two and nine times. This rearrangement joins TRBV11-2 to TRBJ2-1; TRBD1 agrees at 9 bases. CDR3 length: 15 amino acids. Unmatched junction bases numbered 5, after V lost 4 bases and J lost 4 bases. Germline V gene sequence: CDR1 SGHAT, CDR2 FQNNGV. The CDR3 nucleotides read TGTGCCAGCAGCTCGGGGACAGGGACGTACAATGAGCAGTTCTTC. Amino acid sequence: CASSSGTGTYNEQFF.

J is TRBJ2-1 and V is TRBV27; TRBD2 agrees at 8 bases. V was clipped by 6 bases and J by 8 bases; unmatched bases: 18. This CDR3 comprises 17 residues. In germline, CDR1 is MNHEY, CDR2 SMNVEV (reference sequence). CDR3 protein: CASSAPAGTRGADEQFF. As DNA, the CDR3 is TGTGCCAGCAGCGCACCGGCCGGGACTAGGGGGGCGGATGAGCAGTTCTTC.

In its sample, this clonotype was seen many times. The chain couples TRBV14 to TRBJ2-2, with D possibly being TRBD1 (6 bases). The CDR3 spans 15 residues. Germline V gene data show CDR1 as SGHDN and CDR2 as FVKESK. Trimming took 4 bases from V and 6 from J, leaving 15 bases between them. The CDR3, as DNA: TGTGCCAGCAGCCCGAGATATGGGGGCGCCGGGGAGCTGTTTTTT. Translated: CASSPRYGGAGELFF.

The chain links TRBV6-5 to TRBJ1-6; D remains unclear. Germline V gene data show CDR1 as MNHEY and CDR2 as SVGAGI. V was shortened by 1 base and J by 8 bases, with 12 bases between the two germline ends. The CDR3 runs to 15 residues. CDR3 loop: CASSYWAVKHSPLHF. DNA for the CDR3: TGTGCCAGCAGTTACTGGGCGGTTAAACATTCACCCCTCCACTTT.

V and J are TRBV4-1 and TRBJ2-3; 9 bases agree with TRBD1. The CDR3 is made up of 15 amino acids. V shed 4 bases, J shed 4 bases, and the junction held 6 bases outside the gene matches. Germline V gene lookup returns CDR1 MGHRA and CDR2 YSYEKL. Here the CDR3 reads CASSRGQGVSDTQYF. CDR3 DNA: TGCGCCAGCAGCCGGGGACAGGGAGTGTCAGATACGCAGTATTTT.

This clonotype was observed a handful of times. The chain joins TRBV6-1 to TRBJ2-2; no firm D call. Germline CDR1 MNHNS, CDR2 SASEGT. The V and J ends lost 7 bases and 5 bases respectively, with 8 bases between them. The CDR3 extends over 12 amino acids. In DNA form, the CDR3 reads TGTGCCAGCACTGTACAGACCGGGGAGCTGTTTTTT. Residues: CASTVQTGELFF.

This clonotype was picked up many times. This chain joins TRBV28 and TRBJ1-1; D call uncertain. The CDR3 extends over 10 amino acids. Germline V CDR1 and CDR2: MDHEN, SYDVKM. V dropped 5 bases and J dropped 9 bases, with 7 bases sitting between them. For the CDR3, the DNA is TGTGCCAGCAGTGCAGACCAAGCTTTCTTT. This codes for CASSADQAFF.

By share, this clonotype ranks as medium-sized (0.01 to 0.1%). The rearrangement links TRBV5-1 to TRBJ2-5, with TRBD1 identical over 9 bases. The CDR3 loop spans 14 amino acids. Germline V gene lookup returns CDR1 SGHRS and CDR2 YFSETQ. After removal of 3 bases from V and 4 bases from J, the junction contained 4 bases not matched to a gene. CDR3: CASSSGQGLETQYF. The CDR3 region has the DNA TGCGCCAGCAGCTCAGGACAGGGGCTAGAGACCCAGTACTTC.

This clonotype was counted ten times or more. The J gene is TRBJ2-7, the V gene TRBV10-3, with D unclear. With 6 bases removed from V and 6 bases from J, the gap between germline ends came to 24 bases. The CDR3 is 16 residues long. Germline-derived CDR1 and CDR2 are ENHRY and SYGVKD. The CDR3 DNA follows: TGTGCCATCAGAGAAAATAACGCTATCCTCGGTTTCGAGCAGTACTTC. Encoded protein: CAIRENNAILGFEQYF.

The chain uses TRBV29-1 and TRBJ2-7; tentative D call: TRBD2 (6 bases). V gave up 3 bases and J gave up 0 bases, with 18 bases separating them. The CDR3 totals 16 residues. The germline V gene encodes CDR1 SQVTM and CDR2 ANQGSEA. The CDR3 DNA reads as TGCAGCGTTGAGGGCGTCGGGACTCAAAGCTCCTACGAGCAGTACTTC. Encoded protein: CSVEGVGTQSSYEQYF.

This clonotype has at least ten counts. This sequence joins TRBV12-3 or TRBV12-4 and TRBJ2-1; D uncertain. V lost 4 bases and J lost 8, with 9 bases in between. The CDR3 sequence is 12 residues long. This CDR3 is CASSSFRDEQFF. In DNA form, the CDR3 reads TGTGCCAGCAGTTCCTTCCGGGATGAGCAGTTCTTC.

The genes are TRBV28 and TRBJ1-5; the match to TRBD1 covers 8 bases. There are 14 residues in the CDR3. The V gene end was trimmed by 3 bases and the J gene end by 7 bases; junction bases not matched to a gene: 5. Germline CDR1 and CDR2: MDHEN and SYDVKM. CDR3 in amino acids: CASSFGTGHQPQHF. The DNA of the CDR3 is TGTGCCAGCAGTTTCGGGACAGGCCACCAGCCCCAGCATTTT.

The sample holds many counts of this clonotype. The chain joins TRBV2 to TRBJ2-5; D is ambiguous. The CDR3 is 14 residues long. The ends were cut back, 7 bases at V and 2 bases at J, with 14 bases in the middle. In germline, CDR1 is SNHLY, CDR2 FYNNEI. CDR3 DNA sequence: TGTGCCAGCAAAGTTCCGCCCGAGCAAGAGACCCAGTACTTC. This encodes CASKVPPEQETQYF.

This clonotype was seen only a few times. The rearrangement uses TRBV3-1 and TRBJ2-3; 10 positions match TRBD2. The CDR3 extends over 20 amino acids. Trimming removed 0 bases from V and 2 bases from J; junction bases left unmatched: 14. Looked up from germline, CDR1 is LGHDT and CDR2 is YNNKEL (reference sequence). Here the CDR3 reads CASSQDTLSWSGRATDTQYF. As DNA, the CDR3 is TGTGCCAGCAGCCAAGATACCCTCTCGTGGAGCGGGAGGGCCACAGATACGCAGTATTTT.

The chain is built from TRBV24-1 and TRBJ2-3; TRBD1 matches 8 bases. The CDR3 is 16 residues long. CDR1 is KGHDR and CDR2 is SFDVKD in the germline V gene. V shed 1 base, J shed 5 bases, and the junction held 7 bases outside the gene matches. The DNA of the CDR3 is TGTGCCACCAGTGATTTTAAGACAGGGGAGAGAGATACGCAGTATTTT. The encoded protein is CATSDFKTGERDTQYF.

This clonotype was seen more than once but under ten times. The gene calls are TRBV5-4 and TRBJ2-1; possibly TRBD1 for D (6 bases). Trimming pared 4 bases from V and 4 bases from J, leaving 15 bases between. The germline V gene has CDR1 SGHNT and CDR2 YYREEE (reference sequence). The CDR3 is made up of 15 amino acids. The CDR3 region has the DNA TGTGCCAGCAGCGGAGGACAGATCCATTACAATGAGCAGTTCTTC. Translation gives CASSGGQIHYNEQFF.

DNA for the CDR3: TGTGCCAGCTCCCGCTTCATCGAGGTAGCGGGGGCACAAGAGACCCAGTACTTC. This translates into CASSRFIEVAGAQETQYF. The rearrangement links TRBV18 to TRBJ2-5; TRBD2 matches 9 bases. This CDR3 has 18 residues. Germline V lookup: CDR1 KGHSH, CDR2 LQKENI. The V and J ends lost 6 bases and 2 bases, in that order; junction bases with no gene match: 16.

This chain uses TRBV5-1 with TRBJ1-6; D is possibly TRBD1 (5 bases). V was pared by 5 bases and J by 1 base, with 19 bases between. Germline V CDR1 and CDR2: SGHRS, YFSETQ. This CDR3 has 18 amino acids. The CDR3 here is CASRDWTPGRSYNSPLHF. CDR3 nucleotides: TGCGCCAGCAGGGATTGGACACCCGGGCGGTCCTATAATTCACCCCTCCACTTT.